Presented here are 5 T cell receptor beta chains from one specimen sequenced in a study of blood T cells in healthy people across ages. Primers used in a second PCR of roughly 6 to 11 cycles were a sample-barcoded 5' primer and a J-beta primer mix. In TCRdb, the 5' RACE reads were re-called with MiXCR into one record per CDR3 protein. The sample carries 1.5 million to 2 million distinct CDR3 sequences, just under 50% recorded once. Material: blood. The receptors stem from a woman aged 40-49 years in good health.

This clonotype was seen more than once but under ten times. V gene TRBV7-9 combines with J gene TRBJ2-5; 9 nucleotides match TRBD1. Unmatched junction bases numbered 8, after V lost 4 bases and J lost 5 bases. This CDR3 spans 15 amino acids. Germline V lookup: CDR1 SEHNR, CDR2 FQNEAQ (reference sequence). CDR3 DNA: TGTGCCAGCAGCTCGTCGACAGGGGGAGGCGAGACCCAGTACTTC. Its translation: CASSSSTGGGETQYF.

This clonotype was seen a handful of times. The chain joins TRBV7-9 to TRBJ1-2, with D unresolved. Trimming left V 4 bases short and J 0 bases short, with 12 bases between. Germline V gene data show CDR1 as SEHNR and CDR2 as FQNEAQ (reference sequence). The CDR3 has 15 residues. CDR3: CASSSPGDPNYGYTF. The DNA of the CDR3 is TGTGCCAGCAGCTCCCCCGGTGATCCTAACTATGGCTACACCTTC.

The chain recombines TRBV24-1 with TRBJ2-1; D gene uncertain. Per germline, CDR1 KGHDR and CDR2 SFDVKD. V was pared by 5 bases and J by 7 bases, with 8 bases between. This CDR3 spans 12 amino acids. The CDR3 nucleotides are TGTGCCACCAGTGTAAGTGTAAATGAGCAGTTCTTC. This sequence encodes CATSVSVNEQFF.

This clonotype was seen a few times. V is TRBV7-9 and J is TRBJ2-1, with 10 bases fitting TRBD2. CDR1 is SEHNR and CDR2 is FQNEAQ in the germline V gene (reference sequence). J was trimmed by 6 bases and V by 5 bases; bases with no gene match: 10. The CDR3 consists of 16 residues. DNA of the CDR3: TGTGCCAGCAGCCCAACACTAGCGGGGAATAGCAATGAGCAGTTCTTC. Its protein is CASSPTLAGNSNEQFF.

The J gene is TRBJ2-1, the V gene TRBV5-1; 7 bases line up with TRBD2. Germline lookup yields CDR1 SGHRS and CDR2 YFSETQ. CDR3 length: 17 residues. Germline trimming cut 0 bases from V and 5 bases from J; bases unmatched to any gene: 11. In DNA form, the CDR3 reads TGCGCCAGCAGCTTGGGAAGCGGGGCCCTAACAGACAATGAGCAGTTCTTC. Encoded protein: CASSLGSGALTDNEQFF.